This passage covers 20 T cell receptor beta chains from one sample sequenced in a study of T cell repertoires in cytomegalovirus infection. TCRdb re-called the reads with MiXCR, one entry per CDR3 protein. The repertoire includes fewer than 650,000 distinct CDR3 sequences, just under 40% of them detected once, and 48% sits in the top ten. Antigens for these TCRs are unknown. Sequenced here: cultured PBMCs, sampled from culture after CMV antigen stimulation. These receptor sequences come from a human donor in good health (CMV status not recorded). Some clones in this sample may be carry-over from other donors' samples.

This clonotype was seen more than once but under ten times. The chain combines TRBV15 with TRBJ2-5; TRBD1 agrees at 8 bases. The germline V gene has CDR1 LNHNV and CDR2 YYDKDF (reference sequence). J lost 5 bases, V lost 5 bases, and 4 bases had no gene match. This CDR3 spans 13 amino acids. The CDR3: CATSLTGAETQYF. Written as DNA, the CDR3 is TGTGCCACCAGCTTGACAGGGGCTGAGACCCAGTACTTC.

This clonotype has a handful of counts. The V gene is TRBV11-2, the J gene TRBJ2-5; the D is unclear. CDR3 size: 14 residues. Trimming took off 1 base at V and 0 bases at J, with 6 bases between the two ends. The germline CDR1 and CDR2 sequences are SGHAT and FQNNGV. CDR3 sequence (DNA): TGTGCCAGCAGCTTAGTCCCGTACCAAGAGACCCAGTACTTC. The encoded protein is CASSLVPYQETQYF.

This clonotype has just a few counts. V usage is TRBV20-1 and J usage is TRBJ2-5; no clear D. Trimming cost V 4 bases and J 5 bases, with 11 bases left between them. The CDR3 has 12 amino acids. Germline loops: CDR1 DFQATT, CDR2 SNEGSKA (reference sequence). The CDR3: CSATGPRETQYF. For the CDR3, the DNA is TGCAGTGCTACCGGGCCTCGGGAGACCCAGTACTTC.

The gene calls are TRBV27 and TRBJ1-6, with D possibly matching TRBD1 (6 bases). CDR1 and CDR2 from the germline V gene are MNHEY and SMNVEV (reference sequence). V lost 0 bases and J lost 10, with 19 bases in between. This CDR3 contains 17 residues. The CDR3 reads CASSLSAIGGQKSPLHF. As DNA, the CDR3 is TGTGCCAGCAGTTTATCGGCCATCGGGGGGCAGAAATCACCCCTCCACTTT.

This clonotype was recorded a few times. The CDR3 sequence is CASSPSGQKQETQYF. The CDR3 DNA follows: TGTGCCAGCAGCCCGTCTGGACAGAAGCAAGAGACCCAGTACTTC. This chain links TRBV7-2 with TRBJ2-5, with a tentative D call TRBD1 (6 bases). The CDR3 runs to 15 residues. V was shortened by 5 bases and J by 2 bases, with 15 bases between the two germline ends. From germline, CDR1 is SGHTA and CDR2 FQGNSA.

The chain has TRBV18 and TRBJ1-1, with D tentatively TRBD1 (6 bases). Per germline, CDR1 KGHSH and CDR2 LQKENI. Trimming took off 4 bases at V and 0 bases at J, with 21 bases between the two ends. There are 18 residues in the CDR3. For the CDR3, the DNA is TGTGCCAGCTCACAAAAAGGCGACAGGCTACCGATGAACACTGAAGCTTTCTTT. Encoded protein: CASSQKGDRLPMNTEAFF.

This clonotype has only a few counts. V is TRBV7-9 and J is TRBJ2-3; 8 bases line up with TRBD2. The length of the CDR3 is 15 residues. The V and J ends lost 0 bases and 9 bases, in that order; junction bases with no gene match: 8. Germline V gene data show CDR1 as SEHNR and CDR2 as FQNEAQ (reference sequence). CDR3: CASSLAGTSLLTQYF. The DNA for the CDR3 is TGTGCCAGCAGCTTAGCGGGGACTAGTCTCTTGACGCAGTATTTT.

The chain has TRBV19 and TRBJ2-4; D ambiguous. This CDR3 has 18 amino acids. The V and J ends lost 1 base and 0 bases respectively, with 16 bases between them. Germline V gives CDR1 LNHDA, CDR2 SQIVND (reference sequence). As DNA, the CDR3 is TGTGCCAGTAGTATAGGCCCCCGGTCCTCTATAGCCAAAAACATTCAGTACTTC. The encoded protein is CASSIGPRSSIAKNIQYF.

This clonotype was counted a few times. The DNA of the CDR3 is TGTGCCATCAGTGAAACAGAAGATGGCTACACCTTC. This codes for CAISETEDGYTF. The chain couples TRBV10-3 to TRBJ1-2; D is undetermined. The germline V gene has CDR1 ENHRY and CDR2 SYGVKD. The CDR3 has 12 amino acids. Trimming stripped 3 bases from V and 6 bases from J, with 8 bases between.

This clonotype was counted between two and nine times. V and J are TRBV4-1 and TRBJ2-1; possibly TRBD1 or TRBD2 for D (5 bases each). Germline CDR1 reads MGHRA; CDR2 reads YSYEKL. The CDR3 contains 17 residues. V was cut by 1 base and J by 5 bases, with 18 bases left in between. The CDR3 DNA reads as TGCGCCAGCAGCCAAGGGGGTAAGGGACCCCTACACAATGAGCAGTTCTTC. Translating gives CASSQGGKGPLHNEQFF.

This clonotype was recorded a few times. The gene calls are TRBV7-2 and TRBJ1-4, with D tentatively TRBD1 (5 bases). Between the trimmed V and J ends, which lost 1 base and 8 bases, there was a span of 5 bases. This CDR3 contains 12 residues. The V gene's germline CDR1 is SGHTA and CDR2 FQGNSA. CDR3 in amino acids: CASSLDREKLFF. CDR3 nucleotide sequence: TGTGCCAGCAGCTTAGACAGGGAAAAACTGTTTTTT.

J is TRBJ1-1 and V is TRBV2; D call uncertain. Germline lookup yields CDR1 SNHLY and CDR2 FYNNEI. This CDR3 is 13 amino acids long. V was trimmed by 8 bases and J by 1 base, leaving 11 bases between them. CDR3 in amino acids: CASEDSTNTEAFF. CDR3 sequence (DNA): TGTGCCAGCGAGGACTCAACGAACACTGAAGCTTTCTTT.

The chain joins TRBV24-1 to TRBJ2-3, with 10 bases aligning to TRBD2. The CDR3 is 17 residues long. Trimming removed 5 bases from V and 3 bases from J; junction bases left unmatched: 10. Per the germline V gene, CDR1 is KGHDR and CDR2 is SFDVKD. Written as DNA, the CDR3 is TGTGCCACCAGTGGGCGAACTAGCGGGACTCAAACAGATACGCAGTATTTT. Encoded protein: CATSGRTSGTQTDTQYF.

The V and J genes are TRBV3-1 and TRBJ2-1, with 11 nucleotides matching TRBD1. Germline V CDR1 and CDR2: LGHDT, YNNKEL (reference sequence). V was clipped by 3 bases and J by 6 bases; unmatched bases: 4. The CDR3 extends over 15 amino acids. CDR3 region: CASSHAGTGGNEQFF. The CDR3 DNA sequence: TGTGCCAGCAGCCATGCCGGGACAGGGGGCAATGAGCAGTTCTTC.

This clonotype was seen a handful of times. V is TRBV7-2 and J is TRBJ2-7; the D gene is possibly TRBD1 (5 bases). The CDR3 extends over 14 amino acids. V was clipped by 5 bases and J by 4 bases, with 15 bases between them. CDR1 SGHTA and CDR2 FQGNSA come from the germline V gene. The CDR3 here is CASSPPGKVYEQYF. The CDR3 DNA reads as TGTGCCAGCAGCCCCCCAGGGAAAGTGTACGAGCAGTACTTC.

The chain joins TRBV12-5 to TRBJ1-1, with 7 bases that match TRBD1. Germline CDR1 is LGHNT and CDR2 is FRNRAP. This CDR3 spans 13 amino acids. The J segment lost 5 bases and the V segment lost 6 bases, leaving 6 bases of the junction unmatched. This chain's CDR3 is CASGLTGRTEAFF. As DNA, the CDR3 is TGTGCTAGTGGCTTGACAGGGAGGACTGAAGCTTTCTTT.

The sample holds one count of this clonotype. The chain has TRBV9 and TRBJ2-5, with 9 nucleotides matching TRBD2. The CDR3 is 16 residues long. Trimming at V came to 1 base and at J to 1 base, leaving 5 bases not matched to a gene. The germline V gene encodes CDR1 SGDLS and CDR2 YYNGEE. The CDR3 spells CASSVTSGGFQETQYF. CDR3 nucleotides: TGTGCCAGCAGCGTAACGAGCGGGGGGTTCCAAGAGACCCAGTACTTC. Full variable domain (outside the CDR3, taken from reference TRBV9 and TRBJ2-5): DSGVTQTPKHLITATGQRVTLRCSPRSGDLSVYWYQQSLDQGLQFLIQYYNGEERAKGNILERFSAQQFPDLHSELNLSSLELGDSALYFCASSVTSGGFQETQYFGPGTRLLVL.

V is TRBV2 and J is TRBJ2-3, with 7 nucleotides matching TRBD2. This CDR3 spans 15 amino acids. The germline V gene encodes CDR1 SNHLY and CDR2 FYNNEI. V lost 6 bases to trimming and J lost 2 bases; unmatched junction nucleotides: 8. The CDR3 region is CASSRSGTTTDTQYF. CDR3 sequence (DNA): TGTGCCAGCAGCCGTTCCGGGACTACCACAGATACGCAGTATTTT.

This clonotype was recorded many times. CDR3 sequence reads: CASSFGIAGYPYNEQFF. The CDR3 DNA reads as TGTGCCAGCAGCTTTGGAATAGCGGGGTACCCCTACAATGAGCAGTTCTTC. This sequence joins TRBV7-8 and TRBJ2-1; 8 bases align to TRBD2. Germline lookup yields CDR1 SGHVS and CDR2 FQNEAQ. The CDR3 extends over 17 amino acids. With V trimmed by 3 bases and J by 2 bases, 9 bases remained unmatched.

The chain combines TRBV6-2 or TRBV6-3 with TRBJ2-7; D possibly corresponds to TRBD1 (6 bases). Germline CDR1 is MNHEY and CDR2 is SVGEGT. This CDR3 contains 14 residues. The V end lost 2 bases, the J end lost 3 bases, and 11 bases lay between the germline ends. CDR3 bases: TGTGCCAGCAGTTACCCGGGACAAAACTACGAGCAGTACTTC. It translates to CASSYPGQNYEQYF.